A selection of T cell receptor beta chains follows, all from one sample in a study of cytomegalovirus exposure and HLA in healthy donors. TCRdb's copy holds only in-frame clones and misses some; the assay was immunoSEQ multiplex PCR. The data hold around 140,000 clones, with over 60% observed a single time. The source material was PBMCs. Source of these receptors: a woman aged 55-75 years in good health and CMV-seronegative. The CDR3 runs from the conserved cysteine through the conserved F or W. D genes are given only for firm matches. Not all rows give a size; the values are once, few, many and, for expanded clones, a class.

v_gene: TRBV7-2
abundance: .
d_gene: .
j_gene: TRBJ2-3
CDR3nt: TGTGCCAGCTCCCAGGGTATTGGGGGGAGGAGAACAGATACGCAGTATTTT
CDR3aa: CASSQGIGGRRTDTQYF

v_gene: TRBV27
abundance: .
d_gene: TRBD1
j_gene: TRBJ1-1
CDR3nt: TGTGCCAGCAGTTCCGAGAAGACAGGGGGCTACACTGAAGCTTTCTTT
CDR3aa: CASSSEKTGGYTEAFF

v_gene: TRBV6-1
abundance: .
d_gene: .
j_gene: TRBJ1-1
CDR3nt: TGTGCCAGCAGTTGGGACATCGCGACTGAAGCTTTCTTT
CDR3aa: CASSWDIATEAFF

v_gene: TRBV19
abundance: .
d_gene: .
j_gene: TRBJ2-2
CDR3nt: TGTGCCAGTAGTATAGAACGGGGGACGGAGCTGTTTTTT
CDR3aa: CASSIERGTELFF

v_gene: TRBV7-9
abundance: .
d_gene: .
j_gene: TRBJ2-1
CDR3nt: TGTGCCAGCAGGCCCCAGTGGCTAGCTGACAATGAGCAGTTCTTC
CDR3aa: CASRPQWLADNEQFF

v_gene: TRBV19
abundance: .
d_gene: .
j_gene: TRBJ1-5
CDR3nt: TGTGCCAGTAGTATATCGGGGATGAATCAGCCCCAGCATTTT
CDR3aa: CASSISGMNQPQHF

v_gene: TRBV6-5
abundance: .
d_gene: .
j_gene: TRBJ1-4
CDR3nt: TGTGCCAGCAGATACAGCTTAACTAATGAAAAACTGTTTTTT
CDR3aa: CASRYSLTNEKLFF

v_gene: TRBV6-1
abundance: once
d_gene: .
j_gene: TRBJ2-7
CDR3nt: TGTGCCAGCAGTGAAGCTGGCTTCTCCTACGAGCAGTACTTC
CDR3aa: CASSEAGFSYEQYF

v_gene: TRBV5-6
abundance: .
d_gene: TRBD1
j_gene: TRBJ2-7
CDR3nt: TGTGCCAGCAGCCAACAGGGGAAGCAGTACTTC
CDR3aa: CASSQQGKQYF

v_gene: TRBV5-1
abundance: .
d_gene: .
j_gene: TRBJ2-1
CDR3nt: TGCGCCAGCAGCTTCGCGGGAAACTCCTACAATGAGCAGTTCTTC
CDR3aa: CASSFAGNSYNEQFF

v_gene: TRBV4-2
abundance: .
d_gene: TRBD2
j_gene: TRBJ2-3
CDR3nt: TGTGCCAGCAGCCACCAGCGGGGGAACACAGATACGCAGTATTTT
CDR3aa: CASSHQRGNTDTQYF

v_gene: TRBV13
abundance: .
d_gene: .
j_gene: TRBJ2-2
CDR3nt: TGTGCCAGCAGCTTAGGCAGAGGGAACTTGGCCGGGGAGCTGTTTTTT
CDR3aa: CASSLGRGNLAGELFF

v_gene: TRBV5-1
abundance: few
d_gene: TRBD2
j_gene: TRBJ2-5
CDR3nt: TGCGCCAGCAGCCCTAGCGGGGGGAAACAAGAGACCCAGTACTTC
CDR3aa: CASSPSGGKQETQYF

v_gene: TRBV30
abundance: .
d_gene: .
j_gene: TRBJ2-3
CDR3nt: TGTGCCTGGACGCGGGGAAGCACAGATACGCAGTATTTT
CDR3aa: CAWTRGSTDTQYF

v_gene: TRBV9
abundance: .
d_gene: TRBD1
j_gene: TRBJ1-1
CDR3nt: TGTGCCAGCAGCGTTACCGGGACAGCGAACACTGAAGCTTTCTTT
CDR3aa: CASSVTGTANTEAFF

v_gene: TRBV9
abundance: .
d_gene: .
j_gene: TRBJ2-2
CDR3nt: TGTGCCAGCAGCGACTACGGGACACTAACAACCCGAGCGAACACCGGGGAGCTGTTTTTT
CDR3aa: CASSDYGTLTTRANTGELFF

v_gene: TRBV6-5
abundance: .
d_gene: TRBD1
j_gene: TRBJ1-1
CDR3nt: TGTGCCAGCAGCCGACAGGGGGCTATGAACACTGAAGCTTTCTTT
CDR3aa: CASSRQGAMNTEAFF

v_gene: TRBV7-3
abundance: .
d_gene: TRBD2
j_gene: TRBJ2-2
CDR3nt: TGTGCCAGCAGCTTATTGGGACTAGCGTACACCGGGGAGCTGTTTTTT
CDR3aa: CASSLLGLAYTGELFF

v_gene: TRBV9
abundance: .
d_gene: .
j_gene: TRBJ1-1
CDR3nt: TGTGCCAGCAGCGTATTGGACTTACCGGTGAACACTGAAGCTTTCTTT
CDR3aa: CASSVLDLPVNTEAFF

v_gene: TRBV19
abundance: .
d_gene: .
j_gene: TRBJ2-5
CDR3nt: TGTGCCAGTAGTAGGGGGCTCCAAGAGACCCAGTACTTC
CDR3aa: CASSRGLQETQYF

v_gene: TRBV5-5
abundance: .
d_gene: .
j_gene: TRBJ2-2
CDR3nt: TGTGCCAGCAGCTTGGAGGCAGGGATTACTGGCACCGGGGAGCTGTTTTTT
CDR3aa: CASSLEAGITGTGELFF

v_gene: TRBV7-3
abundance: .
d_gene: .
j_gene: TRBJ1-5
CDR3nt: TGTGCCAGCAGCTTCGGGGTCAATCAGCCCCAGCATTTT
CDR3aa: CASSFGVNQPQHF

v_gene: TRBV11-3
abundance: .
d_gene: .
j_gene: TRBJ2-2
CDR3nt: TGTGCCAGCAGCCCGGACGGGGAGAGTGTCGGGGAGCTGTTTTTT
CDR3aa: CASSPDGESVGELFF

v_gene: TRBV18
abundance: few
d_gene: .
j_gene: TRBJ2-2
CDR3nt: TGTGCCAGCTCACCTAGGCAGGGTGACACCGGGGAGCTGTTTTTT
CDR3aa: CASSPRQGDTGELFF

v_gene: TRBV7-8
abundance: .
d_gene: .
j_gene: TRBJ1-4
CDR3nt: TGTGCCACGTCGAGGAATAAAGGGCAGGGTGAAAAACTGTTTTTT
CDR3aa: CATSRNKGQGEKLFF

v_gene: TRBV28
abundance: .
d_gene: TRBD1
j_gene: TRBJ2-7
CDR3nt: TGTGCCAGCAGCCCCTGGGACAGGTCCTACGAGCAGTACTTC
CDR3aa: CASSPWDRSYEQYF

v_gene: TRBV27
abundance: .
d_gene: .
j_gene: TRBJ1-2
CDR3nt: TGTGCCAGCAGTCCAACGGCCGGGGGGAACTATGGCTACACCTTC
CDR3aa: CASSPTAGGNYGYTF

v_gene: TRBV5-1
abundance: .
d_gene: TRBD2
j_gene: TRBJ2-3
CDR3nt: TGCGCCAGCAGCTACCTAACACCCAGCGGGGGGGCCCGATCGGCAGATACGCAGTATTTT
CDR3aa: CASSYLTPSGGARSADTQYF

v_gene: TRBV10-3
abundance: few
d_gene: .
j_gene: TRBJ1-3
CDR3nt: TGTGCCATCAGTGAGCCCTTCGGACAAGGAAACACCATATATTTT
CDR3aa: CAISEPFGQGNTIYF

v_gene: TRBV4-1
abundance: .
d_gene: .
j_gene: TRBJ1-2
CDR3nt: TGCGCCAGCAGCCATTTGGGCGCCTCGGATGGCTACACCTTC
CDR3aa: CASSHLGASDGYTF

v_gene: TRBV20-1
abundance: few
d_gene: .
j_gene: TRBJ2-7
CDR3nt: TGCAGTGCTAGAGATCGGGACGAGCAGTACTTC
CDR3aa: CSARDRDEQYF

v_gene: TRBV30
abundance: .
d_gene: .
j_gene: TRBJ2-2
CDR3nt: TGTGCCTGGAGTGTATTTAGCGCCGGGGAGCTGTTTTTT
CDR3aa: CAWSVFSAGELFF

v_gene: TRBV19
abundance: .
d_gene: .
j_gene: TRBJ1-1
CDR3nt: TGTGCCACCGCCCCAGGGGCGACGAGCACTGAAGCTTTCTTT
CDR3aa: CATAPGATSTEAFF

v_gene: TRBV27
abundance: .
d_gene: .
j_gene: TRBJ2-7
CDR3nt: TGTGCCAGCCGTCAAGCGGATTTCTACGAGCAGTACTTC
CDR3aa: CASRQADFYEQYF

v_gene: TRBV28
abundance: .
d_gene: TRBD1
j_gene: TRBJ2-7
CDR3nt: TGTGCCAGCAGCCCAGTCGGGACAGGGAAGTTCGAGCAGTACTTC
CDR3aa: CASSPVGTGKFEQYF

v_gene: TRBV19
abundance: few
d_gene: TRBD1
j_gene: TRBJ1-5
CDR3nt: TGTGCCAGTAGTAGAGTCGGGCAGGGGGCGAATCAGCCCCAGCATTTT
CDR3aa: CASSRVGQGANQPQHF

v_gene: TRBV19
abundance: .
d_gene: .
j_gene: TRBJ2-3
CDR3nt: TGTGCCAGTAGAAAAGTCCCCCCAGGATCTAACACAGATACGCAGTATTTT
CDR3aa: CASRKVPPGSNTDTQYF

v_gene: TRBV10-3
abundance: .
d_gene: TRBD2
j_gene: TRBJ2-1
CDR3nt: TGTGCCATCAGCGTGGGACTAGCGGGAGGAGGCTCCTACAATGAGCAGTTCTTC
CDR3aa: CAISVGLAGGGSYNEQFF

v_gene: TRBV18
abundance: .
d_gene: TRBD1
j_gene: TRBJ2-5
CDR3nt: TGTGCCAGCTCACCACAGGGGGCATACATAAAAGAGACCCAGTACTTC
CDR3aa: CASSPQGAYIKETQYF

v_gene: TRBV7-8
abundance: .
d_gene: .
j_gene: TRBJ1-5
CDR3nt: TGTGCCAGCAGCCCGGACCCTGGGGAGCAGCCCCAGCATTTT
CDR3aa: CASSPDPGEQPQHF

v_gene: TRBV5-1
abundance: .
d_gene: .
j_gene: TRBJ2-1
CDR3nt: TGCGCCAGCAGCTTGCCGGGCTCCTACAATGAGCAGTTCTTC
CDR3aa: CASSLPGSYNEQFF

v_gene: TRBV10-1
abundance: .
d_gene: .
j_gene: TRBJ2-6
CDR3nt: TGCGCCAGCAGTGAGGGAGGCTCTGGGGCCAACGTCCTGACTTTC
CDR3aa: CASSEGGSGANVLTF

v_gene: TRBV29-1
abundance: .
d_gene: .
j_gene: TRBJ2-3
CDR3nt: TGCAGCGGTAGCGATGCTACGCAGTATTTT
CDR3aa: CSGSDATQYF

v_gene: TRBV11-2
abundance: .
d_gene: .
j_gene: TRBJ1-3
CDR3nt: TGTGCCAGCAGCTCCTTTACTGGAAACACCATATATTTT
CDR3aa: CASSSFTGNTIYF

v_gene: TRBV4-1
abundance: .
d_gene: TRBD2
j_gene: TRBJ2-2
CDR3nt: TGCGCCAGCAGCCTAGCGGGGGGCTGGAACACCGGGGAGCTGTTTTTT
CDR3aa: CASSLAGGWNTGELFF

v_gene: TRBV5-4
abundance: .
d_gene: .
j_gene: TRBJ1-1
CDR3nt: TGTGCCAGCAGCTCGATGGGAGGGGGGAGGAACACTGAAGCTTTCTTT
CDR3aa: CASSSMGGGRNTEAFF

v_gene: TRBV7-2
abundance: few
d_gene: TRBD1
j_gene: TRBJ1-1
CDR3nt: TGTGCCAGCAACCCCAACAGGGGTTCCTCTGCAGCTTTCTTT
CDR3aa: CASNPNRGSSAAFF

v_gene: TRBV5-1
abundance: .
d_gene: TRBD1
j_gene: TRBJ2-7
CDR3nt: TGCGCCAGCAGCTTGGACAGGGGGGACGAGCAGTACTTC
CDR3aa: CASSLDRGDEQYF

v_gene: TRBV4-1
abundance: few
d_gene: .
j_gene: TRBJ2-1
CDR3nt: TGCGCCAGCAGCCGCCTCACGGGGACCTACAATGAGCAGTTCTTC
CDR3aa: CASSRLTGTYNEQFF

v_gene: TRBV7-9
abundance: .
d_gene: TRBD1
j_gene: TRBJ1-2
CDR3nt: TGTGCCAGCAGCTTTCAGGGGGCTGGTGGCTACACCTTC
CDR3aa: CASSFQGAGGYTF

v_gene: TRBV6-5
abundance: once
d_gene: TRBD1
j_gene: TRBJ1-6
CDR3nt: TGTGCCAGCAGTTACGCACAGGGGGCCAATTCACCCCTCCACTTT
CDR3aa: CASSYAQGANSPLHF

v_gene: TRBV9
abundance: .
d_gene: .
j_gene: TRBJ1-2
CDR3nt: TGTGCCAGCAGCGTAGCTACTAACTATGGCTACACCTTC
CDR3aa: CASSVATNYGYTF

v_gene: TRBV6-4
abundance: .
d_gene: TRBD2
j_gene: TRBJ2-2
CDR3nt: TGTGCCAGCAGTGACTCTGCGGGAGGAGGCACCGGGGAGCTGTTTTTT
CDR3aa: CASSDSAGGGTGELFF

v_gene: TRBV6-1
abundance: .
d_gene: .
j_gene: TRBJ1-2
CDR3nt: TGTGCCAGCACCGGACAGATGGGAGGCTACACCTTC
CDR3aa: CASTGQMGGYTF

v_gene: TRBV28
abundance: .
d_gene: .
j_gene: TRBJ2-3
CDR3nt: TGTGCCAGCTTCGAGGGATCAGATACGCAGTATTTT
CDR3aa: CASFEGSDTQYF

v_gene: TRBV6-5
abundance: .
d_gene: .
j_gene: TRBJ1-2
CDR3nt: TGTGCCAGCAGTTACTCGCGGGGCGCGGCGGGCTACACCTTC
CDR3aa: CASSYSRGAAGYTF